The 28 T cell receptor beta chains given below trace back to one sample, sequenced in a study of T cell repertoires in cytomegalovirus infection. MiXCR, applied by TCRdb to the reads, yields one record per CDR3 protein. Of about 310,000 distinct CDR3 sequences in the sample, roughly a tenth were seen once. What was sequenced was PBMCs. The source of these receptors is a human donor in good health (CMV status not recorded). Some clones in this sample may be carry-over from other donors' samples.

This clonotype has ten or more counts. J is TRBJ1-6 and V is TRBV6-5; TRBD1 aligns across 7 bases. The CDR3 length is 14 residues. V trimming: 10 bases; J trimming: 9 bases; junction bases outside the gene matches: 12. Germline CDR1 reads MNHEY; CDR2 reads SVGAGI. This chain's CDR3 is CATHRGGAGSPLHF. The CDR3, as DNA: TGTGCCACCCATAGAGGGGGCGCCGGTTCACCCCTCCACTTT.

This clonotype was counted ten times or more. The chain uses TRBV20-1 and TRBJ2-5; 12 bases align to TRBD2. V was clipped by 3 bases and J by 1 base; unmatched bases: 3. The CDR3 runs to 15 residues. Germline V lookup: CDR1 DFQATT, CDR2 SNEGSKA (reference sequence). CDR3 nucleotide sequence: TGCAGTGCTAGGCTAGCGGGGGGGCCCCAAGAGACCCAGTACTTC. Amino acids: CSARLAGGPQETQYF.

This clonotype was counted only a few times. The chain joins TRBV20-1 to TRBJ2-3; possible D gene TRBD1, 6 bases. Germline assignment: CDR1 DFQATT and CDR2 SNEGSKA (reference sequence). The germline V and J ends were trimmed by 5 bases and 2 bases, with 20 bases remaining between them. This CDR3 spans 16 amino acids. This chain's CDR3 is CSASRRGRDITDTQYF. The CDR3 DNA is TGCAGTGCTTCCCGACGGGGACGGGACATCACAGATACGCAGTATTTT.

This clonotype was seen many times. The genes are TRBV7-2 and TRBJ1-3; D uncertain. The V gene lost 5 bases and the J gene lost 0 bases, with 11 bases spanning the gap. This CDR3 spans 15 amino acids. Looked up from germline, CDR1 is SGHTA and CDR2 is FQGNSA. The CDR3 sequence: CASSKARASGNTIYF. In DNA form, the CDR3 reads TGTGCCAGCAGCAAGGCACGGGCCTCTGGAAACACCATATATTTT.

This clonotype has a count of ten or more. This chain links TRBV4-2 with TRBJ2-1; D is unclear. Germline V gene sequence: CDR1 LGHNA, CDR2 YNFKEQ. V lost 1 base and J 5 bases, leaving 3 bases between the germline ends. The CDR3 covers 12 residues. The DNA for the CDR3 is TGTGCCAGCAGCCAAGGGGACAATGAGCAGTTCTTC. This gives the protein CASSQGDNEQFF.

This clonotype was found many times. The rearrangement joins TRBV7-9 to TRBJ1-1; D is undetermined. Deletions cut 6 bases from V and 4 bases from J, with 9 bases between. Germline-derived CDR1 and CDR2 are SEHNR and FQNEAQ (reference sequence). This CDR3 has 12 residues. CDR3 loop: CASSFSSTEAFF. CDR3 sequence (DNA): TGTGCCAGCAGTTTTAGTAGCACTGAAGCTTTCTTT.

This clonotype was observed many times. This rearrangement joins TRBV28 to TRBJ1-5; TRBD1 might be the D (6 bases). CDR1 and CDR2 (germline): MDHEN, SYDVKM. Between the trimmed V and J ends, which lost 5 bases and 3 bases, there was a span of 17 bases. The length of the CDR3 is 16 residues. The CDR3 protein is CASSDHRVFNNQPQHF. The CDR3, as DNA: TGTGCCAGCAGTGATCACAGGGTGTTTAACAATCAGCCCCAGCATTTT. Looking up the rest from reference TRBV28 and TRBJ1-5 gives the full variable domain: DVKVTQSSRYLVKRTGEKVFLECVQDMDHENMFWYRQDPGLGLRLIYFSYDVKMKEKGDIPEGYSVSREKKERFSLILESASTNQTSMYLCASSDHRVFNNQPQHFGDGTRLSIL.

The V gene is TRBV23-1, the J gene TRBJ1-1; unclear D gene. TRBV23-1 qualifies as an ORF whose function is uncertain. The V end lost 3 bases, the J end lost 5 bases, and 16 bases lay between the germline ends. This CDR3 has 15 amino acids. The CDR3 DNA sequence: TGCGCCAGCAGTCACCAAGCTTTGACGAGGACTGAAGCTTTCTTT. Its protein product is CASSHQALTRTEAFF.

This clonotype has ten or more counts. This chain joins TRBV7-2 and TRBJ2-1; 14 bases match TRBD2. The CDR3 sequence is 18 residues long. After removal of 5 bases from V and 0 bases from J, the junction contained 6 bases not matched to a gene. CDR1 and CDR2 from the germline V gene are SGHTA and FQGNSA. The CDR3 bases are TGTGCCAGCAGCCGCGGGACTAGCGGGGGACCCTCCTACAATGAGCAGTTCTTC. It codes for CASSRGTSGGPSYNEQFF.

As for this clonotype: A clone one base away is much larger, so this may be a read error. The chain employs TRBV5-4 and TRBJ2-2; D unclear. The germline gives CDR1 SGHNT, CDR2 YYREEE (reference sequence). CDR3 length: 13 residues. Written as DNA, the CDR3 is TGTGCCAACAGCACGGCCACCACCGGGGAGCTGTTTTTT. This gives the protein CANSTATTGELFF.

The CDR3 DNA reads as TGCGCCAGCAGCTTGGGTACAGGGAATGAGCAGTTCTTC. The encoded protein is CASSLGTGNEQFF. This sequence joins TRBV5-1 and TRBJ2-1, with a weak D call TRBD1 (6 bases). The CDR3 is 13 residues long. V shed 0 bases and J shed 7 bases, with 8 bases lying between them. Germline CDR1 reads SGHRS; CDR2 reads YFSETQ.

This chain uses TRBV18 with TRBJ2-2; TRBD1 agrees at 8 bases. The J segment lost 4 bases and the V segment lost 2 bases, leaving 9 bases of the junction unmatched. The germline V gene encodes CDR1 KGHSH and CDR2 LQKENI. This CDR3 has 17 residues. CDR3 residues: CASSPKTGEAGTGELFF. DNA of the CDR3: TGTGCCAGCTCACCAAAGACAGGGGAGGCCGGCACCGGGGAGCTGTTTTTT.

This clonotype was found many times. J is TRBJ1-3 and V is TRBV12-3 or TRBV12-4, with no clear D. The CDR3 is 15 residues long. V lost 5 bases and J lost 0, with 11 bases in between. The chain's CDR3 is CASSRALYSGNTIYF. The CDR3 DNA reads as TGTGCCAGCAGTCGGGCCCTTTACTCTGGAAACACCATATATTTT.

This clonotype has a handful of counts. The V call is TRBV10-3, the J call TRBJ2-3, with 8 nucleotides matching TRBD1. V dropped 10 bases and J dropped 6; count of bases not matched to a gene: 9. The V gene's germline CDR1 is ENHRY and CDR2 SYGVKD. This CDR3 comprises 13 residues. The CDR3 sequence: CATRDRSGDTQYF. In DNA form, the CDR3 reads TGTGCCACCAGGGACAGGTCCGGGGATACGCAGTATTTT.

This clonotype has just a few counts. The chain has TRBV5-1 and TRBJ1-2; TRBD1 matches 7 bases. The CDR3 has 15 residues. CDR1 SGHRS and CDR2 YFSETQ come from the germline V gene. V was clipped by 3 bases and J by 8 bases; unmatched bases: 13. The CDR3 protein is CASSYRGQAMEGYTF. CDR3 DNA: TGCGCCAGCAGCTATCGTGGACAGGCGATGGAGGGCTACACCTTC.

This clonotype was seen many times. The genes are TRBV2 and TRBJ2-6; TRBD1 agrees at 7 bases. Per germline, CDR1 SNHLY and CDR2 FYNNEI. The CDR3 extends over 19 amino acids. The V and J ends lost 8 bases and 0 bases, in that order; junction bases with no gene match: 16. Here the CDR3 reads CASRLRTGEPYSGANVLTF. In nucleotides, the CDR3 is TGTGCCAGCCGACTAAGGACAGGAGAACCTTACTCTGGGGCCAACGTCCTGACTTTC.

This clonotype was observed at least ten times. This sequence joins TRBV4-2 and TRBJ1-2; D possibly corresponds to TRBD1 (5 bases). V lost 1 base and J lost 10, with 10 bases in between. The CDR3 runs 12 residues. Germline-derived CDR1 and CDR2 are LGHNA and YNFKEQ. The CDR3 DNA follows: TGTGCCAGCAGCCAAGCATCGGGACCCTACACCTTC. As protein: CASSQASGPYTF.

This clonotype appeared many times. The junction shows a germline mismatch at one end, possibly a read error. V gene TRBV7-3 combines with J gene TRBJ1-5, with D unclear. Germline CDR1 and CDR2: SGHTA and FQGTGA. The CDR3 length is 13 residues. For the CDR3, the DNA is TGTGCCAGCAGCCTAACGATAAATCAGCCCCAGCATTTT. Its protein is CASSLTINQPQHF.

The table lists this clonotype with many counts. The chain combines TRBV6-2 or TRBV6-3 with TRBJ1-5, with 7 nucleotides matching TRBD1. The CDR3 extends over 13 amino acids. Germline CDR1 is MNHEY and CDR2 is SVGEGT. V lost 7 bases, J lost 6 bases, and 6 bases stayed unmatched. CDR3 loop: CASTLTGSQPQHF. The CDR3 DNA reads TGTGCCAGCACCCTGACAGGGAGTCAGCCCCAGCATTTT.

This clonotype occurred many times. The gene calls are TRBV12-3 or TRBV12-4 and TRBJ1-1; D uncertain. The CDR3 spans 13 residues. V lost 1 base and J lost 6, with 9 bases in between. This CDR3 reads CASSLGQVAEAFF. DNA for the CDR3: TGTGCCAGCAGTTTAGGGCAAGTCGCTGAAGCTTTCTTT.

Only a few counts were recorded for this clonotype. CDR3 bases: TGCAGTGCTCCTAGGTCGGGGTTATCCTACAATGAGCAGTTCTTC. Protein: CSAPRSGLSYNEQFF. V gene TRBV20-1 combines with J gene TRBJ2-1, with D maybe TRBD2 (5 bases). The CDR3 sequence is 15 residues long. V gave up 5 bases and J gave up 1 base, with 15 bases separating them. Germline loops: CDR1 DFQATT, CDR2 SNEGSKA (reference sequence).

This clonotype was seen repeatedly, ten times or more. The V call is TRBV11-2, the J call TRBJ2-3, with 12 bases lining up with TRBD2. Germline-derived CDR1 and CDR2 are SGHAT and FQNNGV. The CDR3 covers 17 residues. V shed 2 bases, J shed 2 bases, and the junction held 5 bases outside the gene matches. DNA of the CDR3: TGTGCCAGCAGCTTAATCGGACTAGCGGGGACCACAGATACGCAGTATTTT. Amino acids: CASSLIGLAGTTDTQYF. Together with reference TRBV11-2 and TRBJ2-3, the CDR3 gives the full variable domain: EAGVAQSPRYKIIEKRQSVAFWCNPISGHATLYWYQQILGQGPKLLIQFQNNGVVDDSQLPKDRFSAERLKGVDSTLKIQPAKLEDSAVYLCASSLIGLAGTTDTQYFGPGTRLTVL.

This clonotype was found many times. This chain links TRBV6-6 with TRBJ1-2; D remains ambiguous. CDR3 length: 12 amino acids. Trimming cost V 7 bases and J 7 bases, with 13 bases left between them. Germline V CDR1 and CDR2: MNHNY, SVGAGI (reference sequence). CDR3 DNA: TGTGCCAGCAATACAGAGCCTGGTGGCTACACCTTC. It codes for CASNTEPGGYTF.

This clonotype was seen at least ten times. This chain links TRBV29-1 with TRBJ2-5; 8 nucleotides match TRBD2. V lost 4 bases, J lost 6 bases, and 10 bases stayed unmatched. CDR1 is SQVTM and CDR2 is ANQGSEA in the germline V gene. CDR3 length: 14 amino acids. The CDR3 sequence is CSVGLRTSPKTQYF. CDR3 nucleotide sequence: TGCAGCGTTGGATTACGGACTAGCCCCAAGACCCAGTACTTC.

This clonotype was counted many times. The chain carries TRBV18 and TRBJ2-4; possibly TRBD1 for D (6 bases). This CDR3 region has 16 residues. Trimming removed 6 bases from V and 1 base from J, with 16 bases in between. Germline V lookup: CDR1 KGHSH, CDR2 LQKENI. The CDR3 nucleotides read TGTGCCAGCTCTGCTAACAGGGATTTGGCCAAAAACATTCAGTACTTC. Encoded protein: CASSANRDLAKNIQYF.

This clonotype was seen repeatedly, ten times or more. This chain links TRBV29-1 with TRBJ2-7; D is possibly TRBD2 (7 bases). V lost 2 bases and J lost 4, with 9 bases in between. Germline V CDR1 and CDR2: SQVTM, ANQGSEA. The CDR3 covers 12 residues. DNA of the CDR3: TGCAGCGTTGAAAGGGGGGGTTACGAGCAGTACTTC. The encoded protein is CSVERGGYEQYF.

Many counts were recorded for this clonotype. This rearrangement joins TRBV2 to TRBJ2-1; TRBD1 or TRBD2 may be the D gene (6 bases each). Trimming removed 6 bases from V and 1 base from J, with 13 bases in between. This CDR3 comprises 15 residues. Germline loops: CDR1 SNHLY, CDR2 FYNNEI. CDR3 sequence: CASRKGGLSYNEQFF. CDR3 nucleotide sequence: TGTGCCAGCAGGAAAGGGGGGCTTTCCTACAATGAGCAGTTCTTC.

V usage is TRBV20-1 and J usage is TRBJ1-5; 9 nucleotides match TRBD1. Looked up from germline, CDR1 is DFQATT and CDR2 is SNEGSKA (reference sequence). The CDR3 totals 15 residues. J lost 7 bases, V lost 3 bases, and 10 bases had no gene match. The CDR3 region is CSASPGQGREQPQHF. CDR3 DNA: TGCAGTGCTAGCCCGGGACAGGGAAGAGAACAGCCCCAGCATTTT.